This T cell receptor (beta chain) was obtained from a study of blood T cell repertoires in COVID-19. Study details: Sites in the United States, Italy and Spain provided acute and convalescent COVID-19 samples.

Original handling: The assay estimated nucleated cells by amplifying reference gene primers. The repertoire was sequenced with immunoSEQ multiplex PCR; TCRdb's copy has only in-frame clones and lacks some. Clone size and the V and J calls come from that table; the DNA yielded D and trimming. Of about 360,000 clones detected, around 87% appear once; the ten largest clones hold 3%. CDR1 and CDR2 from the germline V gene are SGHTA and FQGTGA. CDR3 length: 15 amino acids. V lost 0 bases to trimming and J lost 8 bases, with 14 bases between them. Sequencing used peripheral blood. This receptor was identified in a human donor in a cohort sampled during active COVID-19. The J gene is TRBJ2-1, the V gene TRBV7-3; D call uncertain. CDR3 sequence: CASSLTSSTPDEQFF. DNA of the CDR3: TGTGCCAGCAGCTTAACGAGTAGTACGCCGGATGAGCAGTTCTTC.